This TCR beta chain was sequenced for a study of CD8 T cells in ankylosing spondylitis. MiXCR, run by TCRdb on the 5' RACE reads, gives a single entry per CDR3 protein. The table records some 200,000 distinct CDR3 sequences, 9.5% to 15% of them present only once. With regard to this clonotype: Its antigen is not known.

Study-wide points: Earlier studies detected some motif variants in reactive arthritis synovial fluid and blood. Peripheral blood held disease-linked clones only at relatively low frequency, and these were CD8+.

J lost 6 bases, V lost 11 bases, and 24 bases had no gene match. Germline values: CDR1 LGHDT, CDR2 YNNKEL (reference sequence). This CDR3 region has 18 residues. The specimen was blood, either unsorted or a sorted T cell fraction (not recorded which). The sequence derives from a male donor with ankylosing spondylitis or in good health (not recorded which). The chain employs TRBV3-1 and TRBJ2-3, with 9 nucleotides matching TRBD2. CDR3 bases: TGTGCCTCCTCCAAAGACAGCAGCGGGGGGCCCCAGGGGGATACGCAGTATTTT. It is translated as CASSKDSSGGPQGDTQYF.